A selection of T cell receptor beta chains follows, all from one sample in a study of blood T cell repertoires in COVID-19. TCRdb keeps only in-frame clones here, not all; method: immunoSEQ multiplex PCR. The sample lists tens of thousands of clones; approximately 80% were seen once. The sequenced sample was peripheral blood. These TCRs come from a man aged 25-45 years with COVID-19, enrolled during active disease. Both conserved end residues are part of each CDR3. Fields, in order: CDR3 length, J gene, V gene, D gene, clone size, CDR3 DNA, CDR3 protein. A D gene is named only where the DNA matches it firmly. The size field is filled for only some rows; it gives once, few, many or a size class.

14	TRBJ2-7	TRBV5-1	-	-	TGCGCCAGCAGCTTCGCAGGGTCCTCCTACGAGCAGTACTTC	CASSFAGSSYEQYF
13	TRBJ1-6	TRBV7-8	TRBD1	-	TGTGCCAGCAGTCGTCTTACAGGGGAACCCCTCCACTTT	CASSRLTGEPLHF
16	TRBJ1-4	TRBV11-2	TRBD1	-	TGTGCCAGCAGCTTACCCCGAACAGGGGGAGGTGAAAAACTGTTTTTT	CASSLPRTGGGEKLFF
14	TRBJ1-1	TRBV6-5	TRBD1	-	TGTGCCAGCAGATTGGGACAGGGGGCGGGTGAAGCTTTCTTT	CASRLGQGAGEAFF
16	TRBJ2-5	TRBV4-2	-	-	TGTGCCAGCAGCCAAGATATTCAGGGTGGGCAAGAGACCCAGTACTTC	CASSQDIQGGQETQYF
16	TRBJ1-6	TRBV7-9	-	few	TGTGCCAGCAGCTCTGGGGGCAGTATCTATAATTCACCCCTCCACTTT	CASSSGGSIYNSPLHF
17	TRBJ2-2	TRBV30	TRBD2	-	TGTGCCTGGAGTATCCGGACTAGCGGGAGGTACACCGGGGAGCTGTTTTTT	CAWSIRTSGRYTGELFF
13	TRBJ2-2	TRBV2	-	once	TGTGCCAGCAGTGATCAGAACACCGGGGAGCTGTTTTTT	CASSDQNTGELFF
14	TRBJ1-1	TRBV5-1	-	once	TGCGCCAGCAGCCTCGGGGGGATGAACACTGAAGCTTTCTTT	CASSLGGMNTEAFF
11	TRBJ2-7	TRBV25-1	-	-	TGTGCCAGCAGTGAATGGCGGGAGCAGTACTTC	CASSEWREQYF
15	TRBJ2-5	TRBV11-2	-	-	TGTGCCAGCAGCTTCGGGGGTGGTAGGGTTGAGACCCAGTACTTC	CASSFGGGRVETQYF
16	TRBJ2-1	TRBV28	TRBD1	few	TGTGCCAGCAGTTTAACCGGGACAGGGTCCTACAATGAGCAGTTCTTC	CASSLTGTGSYNEQFF
15	TRBJ1-4	TRBV28	-	once	TGTGCCAGCAGTTTATCGGACATGAGTAATGAAAAACTGTTTTTT	CASSLSDMSNEKLFF
16	TRBJ2-2	TRBV30	TRBD2	-	TGTGCCTGGAGTTTAGCGGGGGGACCCTTCACCGGGGAGCTGTTTTTT	CAWSLAGGPFTGELFF
11	TRBJ2-7	TRBV6-1	-	-	TGTGCCAGCAGTGACAGGGTCGAGCAGTACTTC	CASSDRVEQYF
17	TRBJ2-3	TRBV7-3	TRBD2	-	TGTGCCAGCAGCTTATACGGGACTAGCGGTAGCACAGATACGCAGTATTTT	CASSLYGTSGSTDTQYF
17	TRBJ2-3	TRBV24-1	-	-	TGTGCCACCAGTGATGGCCGGGGACTGGCAAGGGTAGATACGCAGTATTTT	CATSDGRGLARVDTQYF
16	TRBJ1-5	TRBV4-1	-	-	TGCGCCAGCAGCCAAGATGGGGGGTTGGGGAATCAGCCCCAGCATTTT	CASSQDGGLGNQPQHF
15	TRBJ2-3	TRBV6-2/TRBV6-3	TRBD1	once	TGTGCCAGCAGATACCGGGACAGGTCCCAGGATACGCAGTATTTT	CASRYRDRSQDTQYF
15	TRBJ1-4	TRBV5-1	-	once	TGCGCCAGCAGCGTAACCGGGACAATTAATGAAAAACTGTTTTTT	CASSVTGTINEKLFF
15	TRBJ2-5	TRBV23-1	-	once	TGCGCCAGCAGTCAATCGTGGAGGGGTCGAGAGACCCAGTACTTC	CASSQSWRGRETQYF
17	TRBJ2-7	TRBV19	-	-	TGTGCCACCTCAGCGGGGACAACCCTATCTTATCCATACGAGCAGTACTTC	CATSAGTTLSYPYEQYF
14	TRBJ1-1	TRBV11-3	-	medium-sized	TGTGCCAGCAGCTTAGATTCGACAGCCGATGAAGCTTTCTTT	CASSLDSTADEAFF
14	TRBJ2-1	TRBV28	TRBD2	-	TGTGCCAGCTCACGACTAGCGGCCCACAATGAGCAGTTCTTC	CASSRLAAHNEQFF
17	TRBJ1-2	TRBV6-4	TRBD1	-	TGTGCCAGCATCCAACCGGGACAGGGGGCGAGCGGCTATGGCTACACCTTC	CASIQPGQGASGYGYTF
16	TRBJ1-2	TRBV2	-	-	TGTGCCAGCAGTGCAACTGCGGGGACCGCAAACTATGGCTACACCTTC	CASSATAGTANYGYTF
16	TRBJ2-1	TRBV11-3	TRBD2	few	TGTGCCAGCAGCTTAGATAGCGGGGGGTTTTACAATGAGCAGTTCTTC	CASSLDSGGFYNEQFF
17	TRBJ1-5	TRBV7-2	-	few	TGTGCCAGCAGCTTAGGTTCGGACAGCCATAGCAATCAGCCCCAGCATTTT	CASSLGSDSHSNQPQHF
13	TRBJ2-7	TRBV10-1	TRBD2	few	TGCGCCAAGACTAGCGGGACCCCCTACGAGCAGTACTTC	CAKTSGTPYEQYF